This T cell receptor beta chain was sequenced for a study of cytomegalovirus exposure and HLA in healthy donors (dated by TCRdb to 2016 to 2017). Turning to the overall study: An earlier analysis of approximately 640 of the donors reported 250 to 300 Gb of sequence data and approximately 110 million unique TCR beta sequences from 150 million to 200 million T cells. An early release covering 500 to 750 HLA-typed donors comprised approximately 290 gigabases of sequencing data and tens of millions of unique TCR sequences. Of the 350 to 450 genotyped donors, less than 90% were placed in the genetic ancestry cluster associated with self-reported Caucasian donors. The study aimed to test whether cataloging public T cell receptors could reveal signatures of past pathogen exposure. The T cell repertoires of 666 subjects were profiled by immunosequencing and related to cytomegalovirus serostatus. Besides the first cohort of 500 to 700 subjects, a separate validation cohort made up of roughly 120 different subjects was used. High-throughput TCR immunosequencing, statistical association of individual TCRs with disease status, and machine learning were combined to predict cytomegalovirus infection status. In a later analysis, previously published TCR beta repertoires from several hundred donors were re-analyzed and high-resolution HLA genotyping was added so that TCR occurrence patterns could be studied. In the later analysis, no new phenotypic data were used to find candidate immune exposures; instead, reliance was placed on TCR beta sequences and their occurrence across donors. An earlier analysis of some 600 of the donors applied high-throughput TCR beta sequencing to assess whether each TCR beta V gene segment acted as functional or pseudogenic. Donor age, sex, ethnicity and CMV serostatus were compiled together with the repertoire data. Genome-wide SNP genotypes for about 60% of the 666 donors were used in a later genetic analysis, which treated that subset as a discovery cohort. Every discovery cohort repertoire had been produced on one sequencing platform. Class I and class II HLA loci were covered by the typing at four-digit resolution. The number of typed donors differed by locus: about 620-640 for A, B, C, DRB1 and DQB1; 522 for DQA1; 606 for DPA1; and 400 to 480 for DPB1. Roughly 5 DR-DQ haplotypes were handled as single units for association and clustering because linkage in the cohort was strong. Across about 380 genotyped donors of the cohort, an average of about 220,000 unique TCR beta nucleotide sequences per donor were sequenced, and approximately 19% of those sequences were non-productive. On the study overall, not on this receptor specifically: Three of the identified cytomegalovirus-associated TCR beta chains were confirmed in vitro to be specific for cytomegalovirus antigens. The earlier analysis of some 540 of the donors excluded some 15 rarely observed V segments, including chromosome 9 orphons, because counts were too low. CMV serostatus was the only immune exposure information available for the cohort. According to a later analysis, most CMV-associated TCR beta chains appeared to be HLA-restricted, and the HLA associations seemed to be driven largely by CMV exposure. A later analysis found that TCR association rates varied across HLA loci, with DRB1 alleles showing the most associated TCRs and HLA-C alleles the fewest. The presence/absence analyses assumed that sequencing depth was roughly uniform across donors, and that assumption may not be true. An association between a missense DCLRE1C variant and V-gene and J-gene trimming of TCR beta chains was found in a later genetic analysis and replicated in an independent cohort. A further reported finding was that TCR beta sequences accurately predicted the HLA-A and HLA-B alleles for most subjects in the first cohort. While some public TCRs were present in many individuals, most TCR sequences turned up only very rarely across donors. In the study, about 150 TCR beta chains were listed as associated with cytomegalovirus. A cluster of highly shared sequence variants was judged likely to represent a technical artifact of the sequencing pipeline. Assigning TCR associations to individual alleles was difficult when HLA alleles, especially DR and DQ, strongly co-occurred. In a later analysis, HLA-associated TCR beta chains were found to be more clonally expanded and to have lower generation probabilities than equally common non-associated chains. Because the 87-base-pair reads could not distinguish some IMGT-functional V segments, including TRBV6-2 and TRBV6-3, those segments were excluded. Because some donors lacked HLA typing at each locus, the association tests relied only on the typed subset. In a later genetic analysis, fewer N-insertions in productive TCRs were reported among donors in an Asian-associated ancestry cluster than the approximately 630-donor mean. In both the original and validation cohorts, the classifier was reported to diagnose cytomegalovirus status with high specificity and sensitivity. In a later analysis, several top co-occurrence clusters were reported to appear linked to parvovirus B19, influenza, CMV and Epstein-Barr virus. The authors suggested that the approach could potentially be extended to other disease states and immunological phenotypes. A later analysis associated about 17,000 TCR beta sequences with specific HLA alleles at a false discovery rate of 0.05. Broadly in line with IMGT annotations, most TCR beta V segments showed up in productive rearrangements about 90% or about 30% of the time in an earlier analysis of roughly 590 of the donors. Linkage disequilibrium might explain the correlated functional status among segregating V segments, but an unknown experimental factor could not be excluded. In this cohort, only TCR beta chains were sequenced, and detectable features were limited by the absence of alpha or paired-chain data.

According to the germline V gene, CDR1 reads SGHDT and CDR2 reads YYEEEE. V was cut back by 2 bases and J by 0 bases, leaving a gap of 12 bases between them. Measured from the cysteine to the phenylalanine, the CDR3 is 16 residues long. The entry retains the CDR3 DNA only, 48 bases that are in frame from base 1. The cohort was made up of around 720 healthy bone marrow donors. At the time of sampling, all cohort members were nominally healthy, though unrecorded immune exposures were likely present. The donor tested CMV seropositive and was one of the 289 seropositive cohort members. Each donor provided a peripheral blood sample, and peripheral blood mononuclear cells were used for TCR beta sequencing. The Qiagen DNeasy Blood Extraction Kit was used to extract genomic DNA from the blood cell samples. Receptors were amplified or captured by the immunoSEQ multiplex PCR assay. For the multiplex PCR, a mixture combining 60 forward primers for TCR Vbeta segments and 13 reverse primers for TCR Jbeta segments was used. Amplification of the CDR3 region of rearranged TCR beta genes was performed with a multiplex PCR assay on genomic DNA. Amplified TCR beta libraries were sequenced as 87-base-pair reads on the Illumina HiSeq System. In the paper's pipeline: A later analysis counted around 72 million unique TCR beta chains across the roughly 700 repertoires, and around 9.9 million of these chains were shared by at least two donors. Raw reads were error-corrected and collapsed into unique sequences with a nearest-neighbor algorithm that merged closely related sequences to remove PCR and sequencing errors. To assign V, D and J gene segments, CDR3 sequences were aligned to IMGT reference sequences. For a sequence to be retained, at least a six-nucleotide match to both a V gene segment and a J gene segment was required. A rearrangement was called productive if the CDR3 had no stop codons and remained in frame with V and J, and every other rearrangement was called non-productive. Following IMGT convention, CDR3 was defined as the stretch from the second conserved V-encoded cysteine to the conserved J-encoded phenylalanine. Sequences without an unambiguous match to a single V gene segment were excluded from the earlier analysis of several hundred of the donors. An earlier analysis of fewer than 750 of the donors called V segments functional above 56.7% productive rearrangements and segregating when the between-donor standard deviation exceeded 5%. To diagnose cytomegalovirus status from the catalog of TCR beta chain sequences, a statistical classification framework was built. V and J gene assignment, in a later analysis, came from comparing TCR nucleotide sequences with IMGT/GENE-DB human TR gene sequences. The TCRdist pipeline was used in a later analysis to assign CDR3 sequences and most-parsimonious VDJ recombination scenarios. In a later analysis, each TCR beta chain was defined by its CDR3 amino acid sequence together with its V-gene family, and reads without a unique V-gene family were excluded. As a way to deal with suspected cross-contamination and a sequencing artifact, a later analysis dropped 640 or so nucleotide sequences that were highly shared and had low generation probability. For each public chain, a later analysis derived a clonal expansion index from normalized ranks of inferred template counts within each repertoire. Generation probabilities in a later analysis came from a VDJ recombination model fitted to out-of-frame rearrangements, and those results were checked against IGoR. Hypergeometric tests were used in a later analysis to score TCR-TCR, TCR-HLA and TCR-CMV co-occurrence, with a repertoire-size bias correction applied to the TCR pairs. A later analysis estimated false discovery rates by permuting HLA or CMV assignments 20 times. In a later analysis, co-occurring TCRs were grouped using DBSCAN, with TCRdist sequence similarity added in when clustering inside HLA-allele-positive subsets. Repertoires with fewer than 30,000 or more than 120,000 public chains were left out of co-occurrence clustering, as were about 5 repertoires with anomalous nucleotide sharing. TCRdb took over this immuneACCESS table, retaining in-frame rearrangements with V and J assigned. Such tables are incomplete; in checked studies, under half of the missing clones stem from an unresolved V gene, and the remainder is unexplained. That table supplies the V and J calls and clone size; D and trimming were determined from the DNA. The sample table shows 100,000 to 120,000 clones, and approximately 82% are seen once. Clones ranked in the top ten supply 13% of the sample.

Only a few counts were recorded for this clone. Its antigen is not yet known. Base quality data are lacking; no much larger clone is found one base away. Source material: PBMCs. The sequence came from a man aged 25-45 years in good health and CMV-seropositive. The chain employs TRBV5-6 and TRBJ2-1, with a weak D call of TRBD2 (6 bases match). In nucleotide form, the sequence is TGTGCCAGCAGCTTATCCGGGACTGGCTCCTACAATGAGCAGTTCTTC. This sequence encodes CASSLSGTGSYNEQFF.